The 29 T cell receptor beta chains below all came from one sample that was sequenced in a study of T cells in Graves' hyperthyroidism and ophthalmopathy. Authors of the study amplified TCR beta CDR3 regions from RNA transcripts. The HTBI primer set served for first-round RT-PCR of the TCR CDR3. TCRdb re-called the multiplex PCR reads through MiXCR, storing one row per CDR3 protein. The table includes about 640,000 distinct CDR3 sequences, roughly 46% detected once. The material sequenced was peripheral blood or thyroid tissue (not recorded which). These receptors were obtained from an adult man with Graves' disease, either hyperthyroidism or ophthalmopathy (not recorded which).

This chain links TRBV24-1 with TRBJ1-5, with D maybe TRBD1 (5 bases). Trimming took off 4 bases at V and 2 bases at J, with 23 bases between the two ends. The germline gives CDR1 KGHDR, CDR2 SFDVKD. This CDR3 comprises 19 residues. CDR3 DNA: TGTGCCACCAGTGACGCCGCCCCGGCAGGGCCTTATGGCAATCAGCCCCAGCATTTT. Translating it yields CATSDAAPAGPYGNQPQHF.

This clonotype has more than one count but fewer than ten. The chain uses TRBV7-9 and TRBJ2-7; D possibly uses TRBD1 or TRBD2 (6 bases each). The CDR3 sequence is 14 residues long. V was pared by 5 bases and J by 7 bases, with 18 bases between. Germline CDR1 reads SEHNR; CDR2 reads FQNEAQ (reference sequence). CDR3 region: CASSPDRGREEQYF. CDR3 DNA: TGTGCCAGCAGCCCAGACCGGGGGCGAGAAGAGCAGTACTTC.

The chain has TRBV7-2 and TRBJ2-7; TRBD2 agrees at 12 bases. The V gene's germline CDR1 is SGHTA and CDR2 FQGNSA. The CDR3 consists of 18 residues. J lost 3 bases, V lost 5 bases, and 14 bases had no gene match. Here the CDR3 reads CASSLHPPSGGEDYEQYF. The CDR3 DNA reads as TGTGCCAGCAGCCTTCACCCCCCTAGCGGGGGGGAAGACTACGAGCAGTACTTC.

This clonotype has a handful of counts. The chain has TRBV19 and TRBJ1-1; possible D gene TRBD1, 6 bases. Germline V gives CDR1 LNHDA, CDR2 SQIVND (reference sequence). CDR3 length: 14 amino acids. The V end lost 7 bases, the J end lost 2 bases, and 14 bases lay between the germline ends. This CDR3 is CASNHRAGNTEAFF. The CDR3 nucleotides read TGTGCCAGTAATCACAGGGCAGGAAACACTGAAGCTTTCTTT. Full variable domain (remainder filled in from reference TRBV19 and TRBJ1-1): DGGITQSPKYLFRKEGQNVTLSCEQNLNHDAMYWYRQDPGQGLRLIYYSQIVNDFQKGDIAEGYSVSREKKESFPLTVTSAQKNPTAFYLCASNHRAGNTEAFFGQGTRLTVV.

Worth noting for this clonotype: A read error may account for a junction end that differs from germline. The gene calls are TRBV5-1 and TRBJ1-2, with D tentatively TRBD1 (6 bases). The CDR3 loop spans 12 amino acids. Germline loops: CDR1 SGHRS, CDR2 YFSETQ. The CDR3 region is CASKGGISGYTF. The CDR3 region has the DNA TGTGCCAGCAAGGGGGGGATAAGTGGCTACACCTTC. Variable domain in full (rest from reference TRBV5-1 and TRBJ1-2): KAGVTQTPRYLIKTRGQQVTLSCSPISGHRSVSWYQQTPGQGLQFLFEYFSETQRNKGNFPGRFSGRQFSNSRSEMNVSTLELGDSALYLCASKGGISGYTFGSGTRLTVV.

The chain employs TRBV25-1 and TRBJ1-1; D gene unclear. Germline V lookup: CDR1 MGHDK, CDR2 SYGVNS. The ends were cut back, 6 bases at V and 0 bases at J, with 14 bases in the middle. The CDR3 consists of 15 residues. CDR3 loop: CASSGSTTLNTEAFF. The CDR3 bases are TGTGCCAGCAGCGGCTCGACAACCTTGAACACTGAAGCTTTCTTT.

This clonotype appeared a few times. The V call is TRBV20-1, the J call TRBJ1-5; D remains unclear. The CDR3 extends over 13 amino acids. Trimming took off 6 bases at V and 3 bases at J, with 12 bases between the two ends. Germline CDR1 is DFQATT and CDR2 is SNEGSKA (reference sequence). This chain's CDR3 is CSAGPIDNQPQHF. CDR3 bases: TGCAGTGCCGGGCCGATTGACAATCAGCCCCAGCATTTT.

The chain carries TRBV29-1 and TRBJ2-7; D remains ambiguous. V lost 1 base to trimming and J lost 3 bases, with 10 bases between them. The CDR3 runs to 13 residues. Per germline, CDR1 SQVTM and CDR2 ANQGSEA. The chain's CDR3 is CSVEGSSDYEQYF. For the CDR3, the DNA is TGCAGCGTTGAAGGCAGTTCCGACTACGAGCAGTACTTC.

The chain has TRBV20-1 and TRBJ2-7; 7 positions agree with TRBD1. Germline V lookup: CDR1 DFQATT, CDR2 SNEGSKA (reference sequence). The CDR3 consists of 15 residues. V shed 2 bases and J 0 bases; nucleotides not matched to a gene: 7. The CDR3 region has the DNA TGCAGTGCTAGATTCGACAGGGAACTCTCCTACGAGCAGTACTTC. Protein sequence: CSARFDRELSYEQYF.

In nucleotides, the CDR3 is TGTGCCAGCCAAGAAGGGCGACAGCACCAAGAGACCCAGTACTTC. Its protein is CASQEGRQHQETQYF. The genes are TRBV7-9 and TRBJ2-5; perhaps TRBD1 as D (5 bases). Germline CDR1 is SEHNR and CDR2 is FQNEAQ (reference sequence). Between the trimmed V and J ends, which lost 8 bases and 0 bases, there was a span of 16 bases. This CDR3 comprises 15 residues.

This chain uses TRBV29-1 with TRBJ2-7; TRBD1 matches at 7 bases. J gave up 3 bases and V 7 bases, and 0 bases lay outside the gene matches. The CDR3 is 10 residues long. The V gene's germline CDR1 is SQVTM and CDR2 ANQGSEA. The CDR3 bases are TGCAGCGGGGACAGCTACGAGCAGTACTTC. It translates to CSGDSYEQYF.

J is TRBJ2-5 and V is TRBV2; possibly TRBD1 or TRBD2 for D (5 bases each). Trimming pared 11 bases from V and 7 bases from J, leaving 23 bases between. The CDR3 runs 14 residues. From germline, CDR1 is SNHLY and CDR2 FYNNEI. The CDR3 loop is CACRSGTRGWTQYF. The CDR3 DNA reads TGTGCCTGCCGATCGGGGACCCGAGGTTGGACCCAGTACTTC.

This clonotype was recorded many times. The rearrangement joins TRBV7-2 to TRBJ1-3; a weak D match, TRBD1 (5 bases). Looked up from germline, CDR1 is SGHTA and CDR2 is FQGNSA. The V gene lost 1 base and the J gene lost 0 bases, with 7 bases spanning the gap. This CDR3 region has 15 residues. CDR3 DNA sequence: TGTGCCAGCAGCTTAGGGGACGGCTCTGGAAACACCATATATTTT. This encodes CASSLGDGSGNTIYF.

This chain links TRBV7-9 with TRBJ2-7; 11 positions match TRBD2. The CDR3 extends over 16 amino acids. Germline CDR1 is SEHNR and CDR2 is FQNEAQ (reference sequence). After removal of 5 bases from V and 0 bases from J, the junction contained 6 bases not matched to a gene. The CDR3 loop is CASSGGLAENSYEQYF. The CDR3 DNA follows: TGTGCCAGCAGCGGGGGACTAGCGGAGAACTCCTACGAGCAGTACTTC.

The table lists this clonotype with many counts. This sequence joins TRBV7-2 and TRBJ1-2; a possible D gene is TRBD1 (6 bases). Trimming pared 1 base from V and 0 bases from J, leaving 15 bases between. This CDR3 comprises 17 residues. Germline lookup yields CDR1 SGHTA and CDR2 FQGNSA. The CDR3 DNA sequence: TGTGCCAGCAGCTTAGTCGGGGGAGGGACATCTAACTATGGCTACACCTTC. Amino acid sequence: CASSLVGGGTSNYGYTF.

This clonotype was counted only a few times. This sequence joins TRBV10-3 and TRBJ1-1; D gene uncertain. Germline CDR1 is ENHRY and CDR2 is SYGVKD. The CDR3 sequence is 13 residues long. With 10 bases removed from V and 1 base from J, the gap between germline ends came to 13 bases. The CDR3 is CASNRESNTEAFF. DNA of the CDR3: TGTGCCAGCAATCGAGAATCGAACACTGAAGCTTTCTTT.

The rearrangement joins TRBV7-3 to TRBJ1-1; D unclear. V lost 5 bases and J lost 0, with 10 bases in between. The CDR3 sequence is 14 residues long. Germline V gene lookup returns CDR1 SGHTA and CDR2 FQGTGA. CDR3 sequence reads: CASSMPGLNTEAFF. CDR3 in DNA: TGTGCCAGCAGCATGCCGGGGTTGAACACTGAAGCTTTCTTT.

This clonotype has ten or more counts. This rearrangement joins TRBV9 to TRBJ1-2, with D perhaps TRBD1 (6 bases). The CDR3 is 14 amino acids. The V end lost 4 bases, the J end lost 4 bases, and 14 bases lay between the germline ends. Germline V CDR1 and CDR2: SGDLS, YYNGEE. CDR3 in DNA: TGTGCCAGCAGCCAGGACAGCGCCTTCTATGGCTACACCTTC. This sequence encodes CASSQDSAFYGYTF. Complete variable domain (other parts from reference TRBV9 and TRBJ1-2): DSGVTQTPKHLITATGQRVTLRCSPRSGDLSVYWYQQSLDQGLQFLIQYYNGEERAKGNILERFSAQQFPDLHSELNLSSLELGDSALYFCASSQDSAFYGYTFGSGTRLTVV.

This sequence joins TRBV7-9 and TRBJ1-2; possible D gene TRBD1, 6 bases. V was trimmed by 1 base and J by 0 bases, leaving 15 bases between them. CDR3 size: 17 residues. CDR1 and CDR2 from the germline V gene are SEHNR and FQNEAQ (reference sequence). The CDR3 DNA follows: TGTGCCAGCAGCTTAGACTCGGGGGCGAGGGCTAACTATGGCTACACCTTC. Its protein product is CASSLDSGARANYGYTF.

The chain recombines TRBV5-1 with TRBJ2-7, with a weak D call TRBD2 (6 bases). The germline V gene encodes CDR1 SGHRS and CDR2 YFSETQ. The CDR3 is 16 amino acids. V shed 2 bases and J shed 2 bases, with 17 bases lying between them. The CDR3 DNA reads TGCGCCAGCAGCTTAAGCGGGCCGCTCCTTCCCTACGAGCAGTACTTC. It codes for CASSLSGPLLPYEQYF.

This clonotype appeared a few times. The genes are TRBV7-9 and TRBJ1-4, with 8 bases aligning to TRBD1. The junction had 6 bases not matched to a gene; V was cut back by 4 bases and J by 5 bases. Germline assignment: CDR1 SEHNR and CDR2 FQNEAQ (reference sequence). The CDR3 runs 15 residues. Here the CDR3 reads CASSSTGADNEKLFF. CDR3 in DNA: TGTGCCAGCAGCTCGACAGGGGCGGACAATGAAAAACTGTTTTTT.

The chain couples TRBV2 to TRBJ1-2; tentatively, D is TRBD1 (6 bases). Germline V gives CDR1 SNHLY, CDR2 FYNNEI. The germline V and J ends were trimmed by 11 bases and 2 bases, with 18 bases remaining between them. This CDR3 comprises 14 residues. The CDR3 DNA reads as TGTGCCTGGAGCTCCGGAGGGGGAAACTATGGCTACACCTTC. The encoded protein is CAWSSGGGNYGYTF.

This clonotype was seen a few times. The CDR3 protein is CSARSRDRGGSPLHF. The CDR3 DNA sequence: TGCAGTGCTAGGTCCCGGGACAGGGGAGGTTCACCCCTCCACTTT. The rearrangement uses TRBV20-1 and TRBJ1-6; 10 bases line up with TRBD1. The trim removed 3 bases at V and 9 bases at J, leaving 8 bases unmatched. Germline V CDR1 and CDR2: DFQATT, SNEGSKA (reference sequence). The CDR3 runs 15 residues.

This clonotype has at least ten counts. J is TRBJ2-7 and V is TRBV7-8; D not certain. This CDR3 is 14 amino acids long. CDR1 SGHVS and CDR2 FQNEAQ come from the germline V gene. V lost 4 bases to trimming and J lost 2 bases, with 12 bases between them. CDR3 DNA sequence: TGTGCCAGCAGCTCCACAGCCTTTACCTACGAGCAGTACTTC. Its translation: CASSSTAFTYEQYF.

The chain links TRBV20-1 to TRBJ1-5; D is perhaps TRBD1 (5 bases). Between the trimmed V and J ends, which lost 3 bases and 7 bases, there was a span of 16 bases. CDR1 DFQATT and CDR2 SNEGSKA come from the germline V gene (reference sequence). There are 14 residues in the CDR3. The CDR3 sequence is CSASPGTGLQPQHF. Here the CDR3 DNA reads TGCAGTGCTAGTCCAGGGACCGGTCTACAGCCCCAGCATTTT.

V gene TRBV19 combines with J gene TRBJ1-5; unclear D gene. Germline values: CDR1 LNHDA, CDR2 SQIVND (reference sequence). The germline V and J ends were trimmed by 5 bases and 3 bases, with 8 bases remaining between them. This CDR3 has 13 amino acids. CDR3: CASSDTHNQPQHF. In DNA form, the CDR3 reads TGTGCCAGTAGTGACACCCACAATCAGCCCCAGCATTTT.

This clonotype was seen a few times. The gene calls are TRBV7-9 and TRBJ1-1; the match to TRBD1 covers 7 bases. Losses at the gene ends were 2 bases for V and 4 bases for J; bases not matched to a gene: 7. Germline V gives CDR1 SEHNR, CDR2 FQNEAQ (reference sequence). The CDR3 covers 15 residues. The CDR3 region has the DNA TGTGCCAGCAGCTTACGTTCAGGGGGATTCACTGAAGCTTTCTTT. It specifies CASSLRSGGFTEAFF.

This clonotype was recorded many times. The chain couples TRBV15 to TRBJ1-5; D is unresolved. The CDR3 totals 13 residues. Between the trimmed V and J ends, which lost 4 bases and 6 bases, there was a span of 10 bases. The germline gives CDR1 LNHNV, CDR2 YYDKDF (reference sequence). CDR3 loop: CATSIIRFQPQHF. Here the CDR3 DNA reads TGTGCCACCAGCATTATAAGGTTTCAGCCCCAGCATTTT.

The V call is TRBV9, the J call TRBJ1-1; 7 nucleotides agree with TRBD1. The junction had 2 bases not matched to a gene; V was cut back by 0 bases and J by 0 bases. The CDR3 spans 15 residues. Germline V gene sequence: CDR1 SGDLS, CDR2 YYNGEE. The CDR3 reads CASSVGDSMNTEAFF. The CDR3 nucleotides read TGTGCCAGCAGCGTAGGGGACAGTATGAACACTGAAGCTTTCTTT.